The sequence of this T cell receptor beta chain was determined in a study of OX40 agonist ivuxolimab in advanced cancers. Turning to the study itself: The treatment was a fully human IgG2 OX40 agonist, ivuxolimab. Study results and caveats: Antigen targets of the expanded peripheral T cells went undetermined.

Sampling times: baseline, cycle 4 day 1, cycle 7 day 1. TCRdb keeps only in-frame clones here, not all; method: immunoSEQ multiplex PCR. The sample contains around 60,000 clones, 82% of which appear only once. V shed 3 bases and J shed 0 bases, with 18 bases lying between them. Germline V gene data show CDR1 as MNHEY and CDR2 as SMNVEV (reference sequence). CDR3 length: 18 amino acids. In the case of this clone: As yet, its antigen is unknown.

This TCR came from an adult with an advanced solid tumor such as melanoma, head and neck, liver or kidney cancer. The rearrangement uses TRBV27 and TRBJ1-5; no clear D. This specimen consisted of CD4+ or CD8+ T cells sorted from blood, obtained in a trial of the OX40 agonist ivuxolimab. CDR3 DNA sequence: TGTGCCAGCAGTTTCCTGGGAGGGTCGCGTAATAGCAATCAGCCCCAGCATTTT. Translation: CASSFLGGSRNSNQPQHF.